This T cell receptor beta chain originates from a study of T-cell memory formation after mild COVID-19. MiXCR, run by TCRdb on the 5' RACE reads, gives a single entry per CDR3 protein. The table includes roughly 130,000 distinct CDR3 sequences, 15% to 20% detected once. J gave up 4 bases and V 4 bases, and 8 bases lay outside the gene matches. The length of the CDR3 is 18 residues. Per the germline V gene, CDR1 is KGHDR and CDR2 is SFDVKD. The chain recombines TRBV24-1 with TRBJ2-1; 14 bases fit TRBD2. The receptor was isolated from an adult woman who had mild COVID-19 (a few samples of this study predate the infection). Cell type and time point are not known. Sequenced input: PBMCs or a T cell subset sorted from them (not recorded which). CDR3 sequence (DNA): TGTGCCACCAGTGACCCTGGGACTAGCGGGAGTTGGTACAATGAGCAGTTCTTC. Its translation is CATSDPGTSGSWYNEQFF.